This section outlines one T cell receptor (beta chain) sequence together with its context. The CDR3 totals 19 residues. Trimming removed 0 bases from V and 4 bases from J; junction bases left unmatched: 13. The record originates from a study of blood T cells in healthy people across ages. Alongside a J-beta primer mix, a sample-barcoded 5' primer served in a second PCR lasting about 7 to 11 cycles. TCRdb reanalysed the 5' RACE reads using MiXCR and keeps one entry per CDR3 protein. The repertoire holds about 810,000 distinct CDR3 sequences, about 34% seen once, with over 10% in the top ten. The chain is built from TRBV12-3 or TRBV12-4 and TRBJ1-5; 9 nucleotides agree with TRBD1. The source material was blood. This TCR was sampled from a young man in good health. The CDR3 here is CASSLARRTGVDPNQPQHF. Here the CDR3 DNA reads TGTGCCAGCAGTTTAGCGCGGAGGACAGGGGTCGATCCTAATCAGCCCCAGCATTTT.